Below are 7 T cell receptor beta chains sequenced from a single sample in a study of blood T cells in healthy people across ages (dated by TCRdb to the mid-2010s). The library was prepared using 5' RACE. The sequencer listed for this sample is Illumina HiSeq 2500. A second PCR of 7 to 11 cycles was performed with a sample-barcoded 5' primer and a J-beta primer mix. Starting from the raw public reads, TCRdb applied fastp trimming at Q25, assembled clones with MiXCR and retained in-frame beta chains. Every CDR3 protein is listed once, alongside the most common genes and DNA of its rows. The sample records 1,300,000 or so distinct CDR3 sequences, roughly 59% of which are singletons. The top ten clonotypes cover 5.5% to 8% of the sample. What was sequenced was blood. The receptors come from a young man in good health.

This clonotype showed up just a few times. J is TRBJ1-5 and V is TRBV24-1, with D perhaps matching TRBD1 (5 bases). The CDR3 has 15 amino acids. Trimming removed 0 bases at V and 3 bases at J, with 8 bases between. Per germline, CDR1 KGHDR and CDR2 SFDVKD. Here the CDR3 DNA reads TGTGCCACCAGTGATTTGGAGGGGCACAATCAGCCCCAGCATTTT. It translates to CATSDLEGHNQPQHF.

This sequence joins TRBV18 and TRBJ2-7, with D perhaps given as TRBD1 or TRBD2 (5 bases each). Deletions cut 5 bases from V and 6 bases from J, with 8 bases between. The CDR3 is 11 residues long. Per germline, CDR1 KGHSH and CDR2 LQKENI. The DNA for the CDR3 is TGTGCCAGCTCAGCAGGGACCGAGCAGTACTTC. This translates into CASSAGTEQYF.

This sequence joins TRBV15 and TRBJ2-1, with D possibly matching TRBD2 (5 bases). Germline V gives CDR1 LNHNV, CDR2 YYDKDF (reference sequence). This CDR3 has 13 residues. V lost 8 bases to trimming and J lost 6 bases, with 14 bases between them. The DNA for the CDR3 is TGTGCCACCGGCGGGCGGTTGGGCAATGAGCAGTTCTTC. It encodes CATGGRLGNEQFF.

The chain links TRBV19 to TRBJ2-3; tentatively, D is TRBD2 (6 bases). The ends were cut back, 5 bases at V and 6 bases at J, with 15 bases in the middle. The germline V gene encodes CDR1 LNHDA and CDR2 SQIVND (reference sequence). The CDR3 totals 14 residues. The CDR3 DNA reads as TGTGCCAGTAGTTTAAGTCGGGGGATGGATACGCAGTATTTT. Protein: CASSLSRGMDTQYF.

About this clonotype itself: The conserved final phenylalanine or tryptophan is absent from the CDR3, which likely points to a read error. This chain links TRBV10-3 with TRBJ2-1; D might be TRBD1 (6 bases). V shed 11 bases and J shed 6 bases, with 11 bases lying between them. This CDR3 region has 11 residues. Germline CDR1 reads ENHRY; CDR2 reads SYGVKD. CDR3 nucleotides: TGTGCCGCTGGACAGACCAATGAGCAGTTCTCC. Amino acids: CAAGQTNEQFS.

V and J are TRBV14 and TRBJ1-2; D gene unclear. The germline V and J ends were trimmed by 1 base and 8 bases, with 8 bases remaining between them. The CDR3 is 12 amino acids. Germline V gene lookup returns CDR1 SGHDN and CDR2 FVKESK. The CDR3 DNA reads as TGTGCCAGCAGCCAAGCATCAGCGGGCTACACCTTC. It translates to CASSQASAGYTF. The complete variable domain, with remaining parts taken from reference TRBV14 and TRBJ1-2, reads EAGVTQFPSHSVIEKGQTVTLRCDPISGHDNLYWYRRVMGKEIKFLLHFVKESKQDESGMPNNRFLAERTGGTYSTLKVQPAELEDSGVYFCASSQASAGYTFGSGTRLTVV.

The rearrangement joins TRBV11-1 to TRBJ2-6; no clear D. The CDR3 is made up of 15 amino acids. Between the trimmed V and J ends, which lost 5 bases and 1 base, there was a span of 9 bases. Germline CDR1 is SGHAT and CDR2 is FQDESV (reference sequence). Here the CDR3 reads CASSALRSGANVLTF. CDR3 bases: TGTGCCAGCAGCGCCCTCAGATCTGGGGCCAACGTCCTGACTTTC.